A single TCR beta chain is shown here with its context. Its antigen is not yet known. There are no base qualities to consult, and no much larger clone falls within one base. Another Seattle source contributed samples from volunteer blood donors who had recovered from COVID-19. Collaborating institutions collected whole blood in K2EDTA tubes following their own protocols. Collaborator samples were shipped for TCRbeta analysis as frozen whole blood, isolated PBMCs, or DNA extracted from either sample type. These data are taken from a study of blood T cell repertoires in COVID-19 (dated by TCRdb to the early 2020s). Concerning the study at large: Collaborator samples came from the United States, Italy and Spain and covered acute and convalescent phases of COVID-19. Samples were obtained from the ongoing ImmuneRACE study (first 160 participants) and from about 1,300 subjects provided by 6 global collaborators. The material from the prospective study consisted of cDNA or gDNA derived from T cells, B-cell-depleted T cells, or PBMCs. Where HLA class I and class II types were available, the types were taken from metadata supplied by the sample provider, not from assay-based typing. Sample metadata almost always included a de-identified subject ID, COVID-19 status, age in years and sex. The repertoires were released in a freely available public database intended as a resource for research on the immune response to SARS-CoV-2. Deeply sampled blood TCRbeta repertoires from subjects exposed to, actively infected with, or recovered from COVID-19 were included in the dataset. Study-level results and caveats: The quantity of clinical and demographic metadata differed by source and by participant and was supplied without curation.

TCRbeta CDR3 regions were amplified from genomic DNA using the immunoSEQ Assay, a bias-controlled multiplex PCR. Processing in the source paper ran as follows. The number of nucleated cells in each sample was estimated by amplification of reference gene primers within the assay. To quantify the absolute abundance of each unique TCRbeta CDR3 rearrangement, sequence reads were collapsed and filtered. For each sample, productive Simpson clonality was calculated as the square root of Simpson's diversity index over productive rearrangements. TCRdb limited this immuneACCESS table to in-frame rearrangements with V and J called. A share of clones is missing; checked studies link under half to unresolved V genes, and the rest is unexplained. V and J calls and clone size come straight from that table; D and trimming were deduced from the DNA. In all, the sample holds roughly 240,000 clones, and about 79% of those were seen once. The top ten constitute 2% to 2.5% of the sample.

CDR1 and CDR2 are read off the germline V gene as SGHTA and FQGNSA. From its cysteine to its phenylalanine, the CDR3 spans 15 amino acids. Here the CDR3 DNA is all that survives: 45 bases in frame from base 1. Trimming accounts for 5 bases at V and 6 bases at J, while the number of junction bases matched to no gene is 6. This clonotype was obtained from a man aged 40-50 years who had recovered from COVID-19. Source material: peripheral blood. The chain was built from TRBV7-2 and TRBJ1-4, with 10 junctional bases fitting TRBD1. For the CDR3, the sequence is CASSPRDRGYEKLFF. The base sequence is TGTGCCAGCAGCCCCCGGGACAGGGGATATGAAAAACTGTTTTTT.